This T cell receptor (beta chain) was documented in a study of T cell responses to AZD1222 COVID-19 vaccine. This CDR3 has 15 amino acids. With V trimmed by 4 bases and J by 4 bases, 4 bases remained unmatched. Germline values: CDR1 SGDLS, CDR2 YYNGEE. Repertoires were generated with immunoSEQ multiplex PCR, while TCRdb's copy carries only in-frame clones and drops some. This sample carries more than 120,000 clones, 85% to 95% of them seen once, and the ten largest clones take 5.1%. Findings and caveats of the study: At study baseline, merely about 6 AZD1222 recipients were seropositive. Most donors were white British and more were female, and clonal diversity was possibly underestimated.

On this clone: Its antigen is not identified.

The clonotype was recovered from an adult in good health. The specimen was peripheral blood, collected on day 0 of AZD1222 vaccination. The J gene is TRBJ2-5, the V gene TRBV9; 13 bases are a match to TRBD2. The CDR3 DNA follows: TGTGCCAGCAGCCCTGGACTAGCGGGAGCAGAGACCCAGTACTTC. Translating it yields CASSPGLAGAETQYF.